These 20 T cell receptor beta chains originate from one sample sequenced in a study of neurological immune-mediated disorders. Time point reported: technical triplicate 2. MiXCR was run by TCRdb on the 5' RACE reads, yielding one entry per CDR3 protein. Of roughly 61,000 distinct CDR3 sequences in the sample, 24% are singletons; the top ten hold 4.6%. Sequenced material: PBMCs. The receptors derive from a man aged 60 to 69 with HTLV-1-associated myelopathy (HAM/TSP).

This clonotype has a count of ten or more. The J gene is TRBJ2-2, the V gene TRBV9; 11 bases line up with TRBD2. J lost 6 bases, V lost 10 bases, and 5 bases had no gene match. The CDR3 is made up of 13 amino acids. CDR1 and CDR2 from the germline V gene are SGDLS and YYNGEE. For the CDR3, the DNA is TGTGCCTCGGGACTAGCGGATCCCGGGGAGCTGTTTTTT. This codes for CASGLADPGELFF.

This clonotype was picked up many times. The gene calls are TRBV12-3 or TRBV12-4 and TRBJ2-1; 10 bases align to TRBD1. The CDR3 extends over 15 amino acids. V lost 6 bases to trimming and J lost 6 bases; unmatched junction nucleotides: 8. CDR3 sequence reads: CASRRPGQGFNEQFF. Written as DNA, the CDR3 is TGTGCCAGCAGAAGACCGGGACAGGGGTTCAATGAGCAGTTCTTC.

About this clonotype itself: A much larger clone differs by one base, so this may be a read error. This chain joins TRBV25-1 and TRBJ2-7; D is uncertain. CDR1 and CDR2 from the germline V gene are MGHDK and SYGVNS. V gave up 8 bases and J gave up 3 bases, with 14 bases separating them. The CDR3 is 13 residues long. CDR3 in amino acids: CASGIGTGYEQYF. The CDR3 nucleotides are TGTGCCAGCGGAATTGGAACTGGCTACGAGCAGTACTTC.

This clonotype was seen repeatedly, ten times or more. The chain carries TRBV5-1 and TRBJ2-7; TRBD2 is a possible D gene (5 bases). Germline loops: CDR1 SGHRS, CDR2 YFSETQ. Trimming took 0 bases from V and 1 from J, leaving 14 bases between them. CDR3 size: 16 residues. CDR3 in DNA: TGCGCCAGCAGCTTGGCCGCGGGTCCCAGTTCCTACGAGCAGTACTTC. This sequence encodes CASSLAAGPSSYEQYF. The complete variable domain, with remaining parts taken from reference TRBV5-1 and TRBJ2-7, reads KAGVTQTPRYLIKTRGQQVTLSCSPISGHRSVSWYQQTPGQGLQFLFEYFSETQRNKGNFPGRFSGRQFSNSRSEMNVSTLELGDSALYLCASSLAAGPSSYEQYFGPGTRLTVT.

The table lists this clonotype with a few counts. This sequence joins TRBV6-1 and TRBJ2-7; 7 nucleotides align to TRBD1. Per the germline V gene, CDR1 is MNHNS and CDR2 is SASEGT. The V and J ends lost 5 bases and 3 bases, in that order; junction bases with no gene match: 10. CDR3 size: 15 residues. The chain's CDR3 is CASSTNRGIDYEQYF. The CDR3 DNA sequence: TGTGCCAGCAGTACTAACAGGGGCATAGACTACGAGCAGTACTTC.

The V and J genes are TRBV2 and TRBJ1-2; D ambiguous. Germline V gene lookup returns CDR1 SNHLY and CDR2 FYNNEI. The CDR3 consists of 15 residues. Trimming pared 6 bases from V and 5 bases from J, leaving 19 bases between. The CDR3 is CASRLGGQFEYGYTF. The CDR3 DNA is TGTGCCAGCAGACTCGGCGGTCAGTTTGAATATGGCTACACCTTC.

The CDR3 sequence is CASSFRQTDTQYF. The CDR3 DNA reads TGCGCCAGCAGTTTCAGACAGACAGATACGCAGTATTTT. This rearrangement joins TRBV5-1 to TRBJ2-3; D is perhaps TRBD1 (5 bases). Germline V CDR1 and CDR2: SGHRS, YFSETQ. Trimming took off 5 bases at V and 3 bases at J, with 10 bases between the two ends. The length of the CDR3 is 13 residues.

This clonotype was seen repeatedly, ten times or more. The rearrangement uses TRBV24-1 and TRBJ2-3, with no clear D. The V end was cut by 2 bases, the J end by 2 bases, with 13 bases between. The CDR3 extends over 16 amino acids. CDR1 KGHDR and CDR2 SFDVKD come from the germline V gene. CDR3 protein: CATSDSSRYNTDTQYF. The CDR3, as DNA: TGTGCCACCAGTGATTCGAGCCGATATAACACAGATACGCAGTATTTT.

This clonotype has only a few counts. The J gene is TRBJ2-2, the V gene TRBV28; the D is unclear. The CDR3 is 14 amino acids. Trimming pared 6 bases from V and 7 bases from J, leaving 15 bases between. The V gene's germline CDR1 is MDHEN and CDR2 SYDVKM. For the CDR3, the DNA is TGTGCCAGCAGCACCAGACACCTCGGCGGGGAGCTGTTTTTT. Protein sequence: CASSTRHLGGELFF.

The J gene is TRBJ2-4, the V gene TRBV12-3 or TRBV12-4; tentative D call: TRBD2 (6 bases). Trimming shortened V by 4 bases and J by 0 bases, and 7 bases separated the two germline ends. The CDR3 length is 14 residues. CDR3 sequence (DNA): TGTGCCAGCAGTTCGGGACTAGCCAAAAACATTCAGTACTTC. Translated, it gives CASSSGLAKNIQYF.

This clonotype was counted at least ten times. V and J are TRBV5-1 and TRBJ2-5, with 8 bases lining up with TRBD2. V shed 4 bases and J 5 bases; nucleotides not matched to a gene: 7. The CDR3 sequence is 14 residues long. The germline gives CDR1 SGHRS, CDR2 YFSETQ. Here the CDR3 reads CASSPSGGSETQYF. CDR3 DNA sequence: TGCGCCAGCAGCCCCTCGGGAGGGAGCGAGACCCAGTACTTC.

This clonotype was counted at least ten times. The chain couples TRBV5-1 to TRBJ1-6; D is uncertain. Germline V lookup: CDR1 SGHRS, CDR2 YFSETQ. This CDR3 has 15 amino acids. Trimming took 4 bases from V and 10 from J, leaving 18 bases between them. The CDR3 DNA reads TGCGCCAGCAGCCCGGAATTGGCAATGGACTCACCCCTCCACTTT. Translating it yields CASSPELAMDSPLHF. The full variable domain, rest sourced from reference TRBV5-1 and TRBJ1-6, is KAGVTQTPRYLIKTRGQQVTLSCSPISGHRSVSWYQQTPGQGLQFLFEYFSETQRNKGNFPGRFSGRQFSNSRSEMNVSTLELGDSALYLCASSPELAMDSPLHFGNGTRLTVT.

Many counts were recorded for this clonotype. The chain recombines TRBV3-1 with TRBJ2-7; possible D gene TRBD2, 6 bases. The CDR3 spans 15 residues. Germline-derived CDR1 and CDR2 are LGHDT and YNNKEL (reference sequence). Trimming took 4 bases from V and 4 from J, leaving 17 bases between them. The CDR3 region is CASSPQSGPIYEQYF. In nucleotides, the CDR3 is TGTGCCAGCAGCCCCCAAAGCGGGCCCATTTACGAGCAGTACTTC.

This sequence joins TRBV12-5 and TRBJ2-7; no reliable D call. CDR1 is LGHNT, CDR2 FRNRAP, per germline. The CDR3 is 14 amino acids. The V end lost 2 bases, the J end lost 2 bases, and 10 bases lay between the germline ends. The CDR3 DNA is TGTGCTAGTGGTTTGTGGCAGAACACCTACGAGCAGTACTTC. Translating it yields CASGLWQNTYEQYF.

This clonotype has ten or more counts. The chain links TRBV5-1 to TRBJ2-1; 8 bases are a match to TRBD1. Germline-derived CDR1 and CDR2 are SGHRS and YFSETQ. V shed 0 bases and J 9 bases; nucleotides not matched to a gene: 8. The CDR3 is 15 amino acids. The CDR3 reads CASSLAGDRGSEQFF. DNA of the CDR3: TGCGCCAGCAGCTTGGCCGGAGACAGGGGCAGTGAGCAGTTCTTC.

This clonotype was picked up many times. This chain links TRBV5-1 with TRBJ2-3; 12 nucleotides align to TRBD2. Germline CDR1 SGHRS, CDR2 YFSETQ. V lost 5 bases and J lost 3; bases outside the gene matches: 4. This CDR3 spans 15 amino acids. This CDR3 reads CASRPGTSGTDTQYF. CDR3 nucleotides: TGCGCCAGCAGACCGGGGACTAGCGGGACAGATACGCAGTATTTT.

The table lists this clonotype with many counts. V is TRBV12-3 or TRBV12-4 and J is TRBJ1-4, with 7 nucleotides matching TRBD1. CDR3 length: 14 residues. The trim removed 6 bases at V and 8 bases at J, leaving 9 bases unmatched. This chain's CDR3 is CASSPSGGGEKLFF. In nucleotides, the CDR3 is TGTGCCAGCAGCCCCTCAGGGGGAGGAGAAAAACTGTTTTTT.

This clonotype was counted a few times. This sequence joins TRBV30 and TRBJ1-5; TRBD1 agrees at 7 bases. Germline CDR1 is GTSNPN and CDR2 is SVGIG (reference sequence). The V segment lost 2 bases and the J segment 7 bases; nucleotides outside the gene matches: 5. The CDR3 is 13 amino acids. The CDR3 DNA follows: TGTGCCTGGAGTAGGAACAGGGGCCAGCCCCAGCATTTT. This gives the protein CAWSRNRGQPQHF.

In this sample, this clonotype turned up many times. The chain joins TRBV7-8 to TRBJ2-7, with D possibly matching TRBD2 (6 bases). Trimming stripped 1 base from V and 6 bases from J, with 13 bases between. In germline, CDR1 is SGHVS, CDR2 FQNEAQ. The CDR3 length is 14 residues. The CDR3 region is CASSLGGIGREQYF. In nucleotides, the CDR3 is TGTGCCAGCAGCTTAGGCGGGATCGGACGCGAGCAGTACTTC.

This clonotype was picked up many times. The CDR3 DNA is TGTGCCATCAGTGAGTCTGGAGGGGAACACAATGAGCAGTTCTTC. This codes for CAISESGGEHNEQFF. J is TRBJ2-1 and V is TRBV10-3, with a possible D match to TRBD2 (6 bases). This CDR3 is 15 amino acids long. The germline V gene encodes CDR1 ENHRY and CDR2 SYGVKD. V was shortened by 0 bases and J by 5 bases, with 11 bases between the two germline ends.